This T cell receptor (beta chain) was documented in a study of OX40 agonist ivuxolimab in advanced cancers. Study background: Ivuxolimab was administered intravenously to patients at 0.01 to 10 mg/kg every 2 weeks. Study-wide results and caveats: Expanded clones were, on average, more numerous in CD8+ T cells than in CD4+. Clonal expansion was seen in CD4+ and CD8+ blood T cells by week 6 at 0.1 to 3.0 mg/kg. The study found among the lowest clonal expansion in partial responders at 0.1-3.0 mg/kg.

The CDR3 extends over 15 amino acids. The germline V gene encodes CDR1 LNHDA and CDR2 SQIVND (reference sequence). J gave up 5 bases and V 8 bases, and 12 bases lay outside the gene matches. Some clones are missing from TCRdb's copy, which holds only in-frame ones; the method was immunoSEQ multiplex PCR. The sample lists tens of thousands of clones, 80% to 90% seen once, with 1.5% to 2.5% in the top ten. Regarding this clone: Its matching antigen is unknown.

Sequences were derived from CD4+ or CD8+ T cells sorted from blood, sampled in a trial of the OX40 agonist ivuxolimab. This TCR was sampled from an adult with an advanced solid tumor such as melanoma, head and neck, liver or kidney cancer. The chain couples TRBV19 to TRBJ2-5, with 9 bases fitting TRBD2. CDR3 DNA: TGTGCCAGTGCCTTTATGCTAGCGGGAAGGGAGACCCAGTACTTC. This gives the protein CASAFMLAGRETQYF.